Listed here is a single TCR beta chain. Its matching antigen is unknown. The sample comes from a study of naive and memory T cell subsets. Both TRBC1 and TRBC2 were covered by a beta constant-region primer of two equimolar oligonucleotides. A single record per CDR3 protein comes from TCRdb applying MiXCR to the UMI-ligation and nested PCR reads. The sample lists 120,000 to 150,000 distinct CDR3 sequences, approximately 15% occurring once. Study results and caveats: In naive cells, over 90% of TCR sequences were seen only once. Especially in CD8 cells, naive repertoires contained a few larger clonotypes, possibly CD45RA-re-expressing memory cells.

The clonotype comes from a human donor in good health. The sample was naive CD4+ T cells from blood.

The CDR3 DNA sequence: TGCAGCTCAGCCGCAGGGGATGAGACCCAGTACTTC. Residues: CSSAAGDETQYF. This sequence joins TRBV29-1 and TRBJ2-5, with D tentatively TRBD1 (6 bases). The CDR3 has 12 residues. V dropped 8 bases and J dropped 5 bases, with 15 bases sitting between them. CDR1 is SQVTM and CDR2 is ANQGSEA in the germline V gene.